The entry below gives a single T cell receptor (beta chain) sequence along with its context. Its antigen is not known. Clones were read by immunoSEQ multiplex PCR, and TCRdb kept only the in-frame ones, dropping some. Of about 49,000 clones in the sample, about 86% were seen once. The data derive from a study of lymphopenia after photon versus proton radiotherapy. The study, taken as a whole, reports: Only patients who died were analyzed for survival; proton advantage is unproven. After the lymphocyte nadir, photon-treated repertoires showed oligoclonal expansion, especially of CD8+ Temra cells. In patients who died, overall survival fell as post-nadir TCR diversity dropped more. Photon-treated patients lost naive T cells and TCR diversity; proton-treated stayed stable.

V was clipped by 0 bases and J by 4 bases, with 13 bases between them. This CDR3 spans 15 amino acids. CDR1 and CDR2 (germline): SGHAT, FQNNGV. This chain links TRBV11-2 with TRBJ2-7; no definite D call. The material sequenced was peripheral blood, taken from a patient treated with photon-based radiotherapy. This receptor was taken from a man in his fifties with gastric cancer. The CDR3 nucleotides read TGTGCCAGCAGCTTAGAGGGCGGAGCTCCGTACGAGCAGTACTTC. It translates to CASSLEGGAPYEQYF.